This T cell receptor (beta chain) emerged from a study of cytotoxic CD8 clonotypes in ibrutinib-treated CLL. As for the study in general: On average, each sample had 255,043 productive templates and under 95,000 productive rearrangements. Study observations and caveats: Baseline levels of clonality went above those of age-matched healthy donors and moved with circulating CD8+ T-cell counts.

This clone was seen only a few times. Its antigen remains unidentified. Repertoires were generated with immunoSEQ multiplex PCR, while TCRdb's copy carries only in-frame clones and drops some. The repertoire consists of 140,000 to 150,000 clones, with approximately 80% occurring once and the leading ten covering about 5%. In germline, CDR1 is SEHNR, CDR2 FQNEAQ (reference sequence). V lost 6 bases and J lost 6, with 13 bases in between. The CDR3 covers 13 residues. This chain links TRBV7-9 with TRBJ2-3; no clear D. This sequence originates from a human donor with chronic lymphocytic leukemia. The sample here was PBMCs, taken after 24 months of ibrutinib treatment. CDR3 loop: CASREGPWDTQYF. The CDR3 DNA reads as TGTGCCAGCAGGGAAGGGCCCTGGGATACGCAGTATTTT.